The 20 T cell receptor beta chains listed next were all sequenced from one sample in a study of cytomegalovirus exposure and HLA in healthy donors. Primers included in the PCR were 60 Vbeta and 13 Jbeta primers. TCRdb keeps only in-frame clones here, not all; method: immunoSEQ multiplex PCR. Here the sample spans about 180,000 clones, around 70% being singletons. The material sequenced was PBMCs. The origin of the receptors is a male donor in good health and CMV-seronegative.

The chain recombines TRBV11-3 with TRBJ2-3; 11 bases line up with TRBD2. Trimming took 0 bases from V and 9 from J; bases not matched to a gene: 17. The CDR3 contains 19 residues. The germline CDR1 and CDR2 sequences are SGHNT and YENEEA. CDR3 protein: CASSLDQSGTSGPATTQYF. In nucleotides, the CDR3 is TGTGCCAGCAGCTTAGATCAATCTGGGACTAGCGGCCCCGCGACGACGCAGTATTTT.

This clone was seen a handful of times. The chain couples TRBV30 to TRBJ1-4; possible D gene TRBD1, 6 bases. V lost 1 base and J lost 5, with 8 bases in between. CDR1 GTSNPN and CDR2 SVGIG come from the germline V gene (reference sequence). The length of the CDR3 is 13 residues. The chain's CDR3 is CAWSATGNEKLFF. CDR3 nucleotides: TGTGCCTGGAGTGCAACAGGGAATGAAAAACTGTTTTTT.

The chain uses TRBV6-5 and TRBJ2-1; 12 bases map to TRBD2. V lost 5 bases to trimming and J lost 8 bases; unmatched junction nucleotides: 7. The CDR3 has 15 amino acids. CDR1 MNHEY and CDR2 SVGAGI come from the germline V gene. CDR3 coding DNA: TGTGCCAGCAGTGTCCTAGCGGGGGGGCCGTATGAGCAGTTCTTC. Its protein product is CASSVLAGGPYEQFF.

There are a few counts of this clone. The V gene is TRBV19, the J gene TRBJ2-2; tentatively, D is TRBD1 (6 bases). CDR1 is LNHDA, CDR2 SQIVND, per germline (reference sequence). CDR3 length: 14 amino acids. V was shortened by 8 bases and J by 2 bases, with 12 bases between the two germline ends. In DNA form, the CDR3 reads TGTGCCAGTCTCCCAGGGGCTAACACCGGGGAGCTGTTTTTT. Amino acids: CASLPGANTGELFF.

The chain carries TRBV28 and TRBJ1-5; 9 bases agree with TRBD1. Trimming cost V 6 bases and J 6 bases; bases outside gene matches: 6. Germline V lookup: CDR1 MDHEN, CDR2 SYDVKM. The CDR3 is 14 amino acids. The CDR3: CASSTGGLGQPQHF. The CDR3 DNA sequence: TGTGCCAGCAGCACAGGGGGCTTAGGTCAGCCCCAGCATTTT. Filled out from reference TRBV28 and TRBJ1-5, the complete variable domain reads DVKVTQSSRYLVKRTGEKVFLECVQDMDHENMFWYRQDPGLGLRLIYFSYDVKMKEKGDIPEGYSVSREKKERFSLILESASTNQTSMYLCASSTGGLGQPQHFGDGTRLSIL.

The V call is TRBV28, the J call TRBJ2-7; D is undetermined. The V end was cut by 6 bases, the J end by 0 bases, with 15 bases between. The CDR3 loop spans 15 amino acids. CDR1 is MDHEN, CDR2 SYDVKM, per germline. The CDR3 DNA follows: TGTGCCAGCAGGATTGAGTCGTCGAGCTCCTACGAGCAGTACTTC. Protein product: CASRIESSSSYEQYF.

Concerning this clone itself: The sample carries other DNA sequences with the same CDR3. This rearrangement joins TRBV27 to TRBJ1-5; maybe TRBD1 (6 bases). Germline loops: CDR1 MNHEY, CDR2 SMNVEV (reference sequence). The germline V and J ends were trimmed by 0 bases and 7 bases, with 7 bases remaining between them. The CDR3 is 13 residues long. The CDR3 DNA reads as TGTGCCAGCAGTTTATCGACAGGACAGCCCCAGCATTTT. It codes for CASSLSTGQPQHF.

The rearrangement uses TRBV7-9 and TRBJ1-4, with 9 bases identical to TRBD1. Germline V CDR1 and CDR2: SEHNR, FQNEAQ (reference sequence). The V gene end was trimmed by 6 bases and the J gene end by 10 bases; junction bases not matched to a gene: 9. This CDR3 has 14 amino acids. In DNA form, the CDR3 reads TGTGCCAGCAGATCGGGACAGGGAAGTAGAAAACTGTTTTTT. Its protein is CASRSGQGSRKLFF.

The V and J genes are TRBV4-2 and TRBJ1-1; no clear D gene. Per the germline V gene, CDR1 is LGHNA and CDR2 is YNFKEQ. The V end lost 4 bases, the J end lost 10 bases, and 22 bases lay between the germline ends. The CDR3 runs to 15 residues. CDR3 bases: TGTGCCAGCAGCCCTCCTGCCCGAGTCCCCGGTGGAGCTTTCTTT. Residues: CASSPPARVPGGAFF.

The gene calls are TRBV30 and TRBJ2-1; 7 bases are a match to TRBD2. CDR3 length equals 13 residues. The germline V gene has CDR1 GTSNPN and CDR2 SVGIG (reference sequence). Trimming removed 8 bases from V and 4 bases from J; junction bases left unmatched: 8. CDR3 DNA: TGTGCCGCCGGGGCTAGCGGTTACAATGAGCAGTTCTTC. Protein: CAAGASGYNEQFF. Complete variable domain (other parts from reference TRBV30 and TRBJ2-1): SQTIHQWPATLVQPVGSPLSLECTVEGTSNPNLYWYRQAAGRGLQLLFYSVGIGQISSEVPQNLSASRPQDRQFILSSKKLLLSDSGFYLCAAGASGYNEQFFGPGTRLTVL.

The rearrangement joins TRBV10-3 to TRBJ1-2; 12 bases fit TRBD1. Unmatched junction bases numbered 3, after V lost 6 bases and J lost 7 bases. This CDR3 is 13 amino acids long. The V gene's germline CDR1 is ENHRY and CDR2 SYGVKD. This CDR3 is CAIRGTGGSGYTF. The CDR3 DNA reads TGTGCCATCAGGGGGACAGGGGGCTCTGGCTACACCTTC.

This clone has only one observation. The rearrangement uses TRBV6-6 and TRBJ2-1, with a weak D call TRBD2 (6 bases). This CDR3 contains 12 residues. V was trimmed by 9 bases and J by 0 bases, leaving 6 bases between them. Germline V gene data show CDR1 as MNHNY and CDR2 as SVGAGI (reference sequence). The CDR3 sequence: CASSGSYNEQFF. The CDR3 nucleotides read TGTGCCAGTAGCGGCTCCTACAATGAGCAGTTCTTC.

V is TRBV2 and J is TRBJ1-1, with a tentative D call TRBD1 (5 bases). CDR3 length: 13 amino acids. Germline CDR1 SNHLY, CDR2 FYNNEI. V lost 3 bases, J lost 11 bases, and 16 bases lay in between. CDR3 residues: CASSDNQGGMAFF. The CDR3 bases are TGTGCCAGCAGTGATAATCAGGGAGGTATGGCTTTCTTT.

For this clone: One end of the junction fails to match germline, which may point to a read error. The chain combines TRBV7-3 with TRBJ2-7; the match to TRBD2 covers 10 bases. Per germline, CDR1 SGHTA and CDR2 FQGTGA. This CDR3 contains 14 residues. The CDR3 DNA reads TGTGCCAGCAGCCTAGCGGGAGTAGGGTACGTGCAGTACTTC. It specifies CASSLAGVGYVQYF.

This clone has more than one count but fewer than ten. CDR3 sequence: CASSRRYRGLRDGYTF. The CDR3 DNA reads as TGTGCCAGCAGTCGAAGGTACAGGGGGCTCCGAGATGGCTACACCTTC. This chain joins TRBV28 and TRBJ1-2, with 9 bases fitting TRBD1. The V gene end was trimmed by 5 bases and the J gene end by 6 bases; junction bases not matched to a gene: 13. Germline lookup yields CDR1 MDHEN and CDR2 SYDVKM. This CDR3 is 16 amino acids long.

CDR3 coding DNA: TGCGCCAGCATGAGGGAGTTCTCTGGGGCCAACGTCCTGACTTTC. It specifies CASMREFSGANVLTF. The gene calls are TRBV4-1 and TRBJ2-6; D is perhaps TRBD2 (5 bases). CDR3 size: 15 residues. CDR1 is MGHRA and CDR2 is YSYEKL in the germline V gene. The germline V and J ends were trimmed by 7 bases and 0 bases, with 10 bases remaining between them.

This rearrangement joins TRBV30 to TRBJ2-1; D may be TRBD2 (5 bases). This CDR3 comprises 12 residues. V lost 5 bases, J lost 9 bases, and 14 bases lay in between. The V gene's germline CDR1 is GTSNPN and CDR2 SVGIG (reference sequence). This CDR3 reads CAWWTLRGEQFF. CDR3 DNA: TGTGCCTGGTGGACCCTTCGGGGTGAGCAGTTCTTC.

This clone was seen more than once but under ten times. The genes are TRBV6-1 and TRBJ1-1; a possible D gene is TRBD1 (5 bases). Germline values: CDR1 MNHNS, CDR2 SASEGT. V gave up 2 bases and J gave up 0 bases, with 10 bases separating them. This CDR3 comprises 15 residues. The CDR3 is CASSEFRALNTEAFF. The CDR3 DNA is TGTGCCAGCAGTGAATTCAGGGCCCTGAACACTGAAGCTTTCTTT.

V gene TRBV6-6 combines with J gene TRBJ2-5; D not certain. The CDR3 sequence is 13 residues long. Germline V gene lookup returns CDR1 MNHNY and CDR2 SVGAGI (reference sequence). V was shortened by 0 bases and J by 2 bases, with 4 bases between the two germline ends. The CDR3 coding sequence is TGTGCCAGCAGTTACTCGAGGCAAGAGACCCAGTACTTC. Translation gives CASSYSRQETQYF.

This clone showed up just once. This sequence joins TRBV23-1 and TRBJ1-5; TRBD1 is a possible D gene (6 bases). TRBV23-1 is placed among ORFs of uncertain function. The germline V and J ends were trimmed by 2 bases and 1 base, with 15 bases remaining between them. CDR3 length: 17 amino acids. CDR3 loop: CASSQRRGPTSNQPQHF. As DNA, the CDR3 is TGCGCCAGCAGTCAAAGGCGGGGGCCCACAAGCAATCAGCCCCAGCATTTT.